This TCR beta chain came from a study of blood T cell repertoires in COVID-19. Looking at the study overall: Acute and convalescent COVID-19 samples came from the United States, Italy and Spain. The analysed material was cDNA or gDNA that came from T cells, B-cell-depleted T cells, or PBMCs.

Per the authors' pipeline: For nucleated cells, counts were estimated from reference gene primer amplification. Using immunoSEQ multiplex PCR, the repertoire was profiled, and TCRdb retains in-frame clones only, with some absent. D and trimming come from the DNA, and the V and J calls and clone size come from that table. The sample holds 140,000 to 150,000 clones, over 70% seen once. V was pared by 0 bases and J by 3 bases, with 17 bases between. Germline lookup yields CDR1 SQVTM and CDR2 ANQGSEA. This CDR3 is built from 17 residues. This clone has a handful of counts. The specimen was peripheral blood. This TCR was recovered from a woman aged 55 to 70 with acute or convalescent COVID-19. The V call is TRBV29-1, the J call TRBJ2-2; D may be TRBD1 (6 bases). The CDR3 DNA is TGCAGCGTTGAAGATCACTCTAAAACAGGGTACACCGGGGAGCTGTTTTTT. It encodes CSVEDHSKTGYTGELFF.